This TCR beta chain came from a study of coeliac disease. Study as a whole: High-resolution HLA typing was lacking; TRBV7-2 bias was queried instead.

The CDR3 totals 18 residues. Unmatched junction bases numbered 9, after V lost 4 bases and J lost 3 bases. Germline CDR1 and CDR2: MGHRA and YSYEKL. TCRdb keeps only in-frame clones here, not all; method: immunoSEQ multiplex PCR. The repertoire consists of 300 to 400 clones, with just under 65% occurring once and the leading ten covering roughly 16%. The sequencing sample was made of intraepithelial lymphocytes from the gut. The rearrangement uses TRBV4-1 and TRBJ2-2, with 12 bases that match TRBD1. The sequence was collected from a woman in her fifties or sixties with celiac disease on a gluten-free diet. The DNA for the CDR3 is TGCGCCAGCAGCCCGGGACAGGGGGCGTCGCTCCACACCGGGGAGCTGTTTTTT. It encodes CASSPGQGASLHTGELFF.